The clone carrying this TCR beta chain was observed a single time. Sequencing was performed with immunoSEQ multiplex PCR; in TCRdb, only in-frame clones are kept and a portion is missing. The sample holds about 61,000 clones; roughly 90% are singletons and the top ten take 6%. The sample belongs to a study of control samples from healthy donors and cancer patients. This CDR3 contains 13 residues. V was trimmed by 6 bases and J by 1 base, leaving 8 bases between them. The germline gives CDR1 SNHLY, CDR2 FYNNEI. The sample consisted of PBMCs. The receptor was isolated from a man aged 60 to 69 with colorectal cancer. The chain carries TRBV2 and TRBJ2-3; no clear D gene. CDR3 sequence (DNA): TGTGCCAGCAGCCCGGTGGGCACAGATACGCAGTATTTT. Translation: CASSPVGTDTQYF.